One sample yielded the 13 T cell receptor beta chains listed below, sequenced in a study of T cell changes during pregnancy in multiple sclerosis. Produced via immunoSEQ multiplex PCR; TCRdb's table is partial and in-frame only. The sample has around 50,000 clones; 92% are singletons. The sequencing used CD4+ T cells from peripheral blood mononuclear cells, collected after pregnancy. Receptors were obtained from a female donor in good health, enrolled as a control in a pregnancy study.

The chain employs TRBV7-6 and TRBJ2-6; 9 bases line up with TRBD1. The CDR3 is 19 amino acids. Germline CDR1 SGHVS, CDR2 FNYEAQ. V shed 0 bases and J 2 bases; nucleotides not matched to a gene: 8. CDR3 residues: CASSLAPMGQGAGANVLTF. CDR3 coding DNA: TGTGCCAGCAGCTTAGCACCCATGGGACAGGGTGCTGGGGCCAACGTCCTGACTTTC. Variable domain in full (rest from reference TRBV7-6 and TRBJ2-6): GAGVSQSPRYKVTKRGQDVALRCDPISGHVSLYWYRQALGQGPEFLTYFNYEAQQDKSGLPNDRFSAERPEGSISTLTIQRTEQRDSAMYRCASSLAPMGQGAGANVLTFGAGSRLTVL.

V gene TRBV18 combines with J gene TRBJ2-7, with 8 bases matching TRBD1. Germline CDR1 reads KGHSH; CDR2 reads LQKENI. The CDR3 has 14 amino acids. With V trimmed by 2 bases and J by 4 bases, 4 bases remained unmatched. The CDR3 loop reads CASSPIQGGYEQYF. The DNA for the CDR3 is TGTGCCAGCTCACCAATACAGGGGGGATACGAGCAGTACTTC.

This clone was detected only once. This chain links TRBV10-1 with TRBJ1-2; 10 bases map to TRBD1. The CDR3 contains 16 residues. Germline trimming cut 5 bases from V and 4 bases from J; bases unmatched to any gene: 10. CDR1 WNHNN and CDR2 SYGVQD come from the germline V gene (reference sequence). The DNA of the CDR3 is TGCGCCAGCAGTATCGGGACAGGGGATTTAAGCTATGGCTACACCTTC. It yields the protein CASSIGTGDLSYGYTF.

This chain connects TRBV5-4 to TRBJ2-7, with TRBD2 identical over 7 bases. The CDR3 totals 16 residues. Germline loops: CDR1 SGHNT, CDR2 YYREEE (reference sequence). Trimming took 0 bases from V and 5 from J; bases not matched to a gene: 11. The CDR3 here is CASSLAGKRGNDEQYF. CDR3 bases: TGTGCCAGCAGCTTGGCCGGTAAGCGGGGCAACGACGAGCAGTACTTC.

The rearrangement joins TRBV10-1 to TRBJ2-5; 8 bases agree with TRBD2. Germline loops: CDR1 WNHNN, CDR2 SYGVQD (reference sequence). The trim removed 8 bases at V and 4 bases at J, leaving 9 bases unmatched. This CDR3 has 14 residues. The CDR3 sequence: CASPTCGRRETQYF. The CDR3 region has the DNA TGCGCCAGCCCTACTTGCGGGAGGCGAGAGACCCAGTACTTC.

This sequence joins TRBV29-1 and TRBJ2-1; 8 nucleotides match TRBD1. Germline V gene lookup returns CDR1 SQVTM and CDR2 ANQGSEA. V shed 3 bases and J 5 bases; nucleotides not matched to a gene: 9. The CDR3 is 15 residues long. CDR3 bases: TGCAGCGTTGAGGAGACAGGGGCGATTGACAATGAGCAGTTCTTC. Its translation is CSVEETGAIDNEQFF.

This sequence joins TRBV5-1 and TRBJ2-7, with D maybe TRBD1 (6 bases). CDR3 length equals 15 residues. Germline CDR1 reads SGHRS; CDR2 reads YFSETQ. The ends were cut back, 1 base at V and 10 bases at J, with 21 bases in the middle. CDR3 sequence: CASSLTGQSPNNQYF. The CDR3 DNA sequence: TGCGCCAGCAGCTTGACAGGACAGAGCCCTAATAATCAGTACTTC.

This chain joins TRBV5-1 and TRBJ2-5; weak D call: TRBD1 (5 bases). The end of the DNA aligns better with TRBJ2-7, so the J call may be wrong. Germline V gene sequence: CDR1 SGHRS, CDR2 YFSETQ. The CDR3 runs to 15 residues. The CDR3, as DNA: TGCGCTTCCCGGCCGGCCAGGGTCAAGATGGACGAGCAGTACTTC. Translating it yields CASRPARVKMDEQYF.

The chain recombines TRBV27 with TRBJ1-2, with 11 positions matching TRBD1. Germline CDR1 and CDR2: MNHEY and SMNVEV (reference sequence). With 6 bases clipped from V and 8 bases from J, the junction kept 17 bases outside the gene matches. There are 17 residues in the CDR3. CDR3 DNA sequence: TGTGCCAGCAGCCATACCGGGACAGGGGGGACTTATGCGGGCTACACCTTC. Translating it yields CASSHTGTGGTYAGYTF.

This chain links TRBV5-1 with TRBJ2-1; no definite D call. This CDR3 has 14 residues. Trimming left V 1 base short and J 9 bases short, with 14 bases between. From germline, CDR1 is SGHRS and CDR2 YFSETQ. The DNA for the CDR3 is TGCGCCAGCAGCTTGAGAACCCACTCCGGTGAGCAGTTCTTC. Translated, it gives CASSLRTHSGEQFF.

With regard to this clone: In the same sample, other DNA sequences code for this CDR3. The V call is TRBV6-5, the J call TRBJ2-3, with D perhaps TRBD2 (6 bases). V lost 8 bases, J lost 4 bases, and 10 bases lay in between. From germline, CDR1 is MNHEY and CDR2 SVGAGI. CDR3 length: 12 amino acids. CDR3 sequence reads: CASGGIPDTQYF. In nucleotides, the CDR3 is TGTGCCAGCGGCGGGATCCCAGATACGCAGTATTTT.

The chain couples TRBV5-5 to TRBJ2-7; 8 positions agree with TRBD1. Losses at the gene ends were 3 bases for V and 2 bases for J; bases not matched to a gene: 1. Looked up from germline, CDR1 is SGHKS and CDR2 is YYEKEE (reference sequence). CDR3 length: 13 residues. CDR3 loop: CASSSGGPYEQYF. The CDR3 nucleotides read TGTGCCAGCAGCTCAGGGGGCCCCTACGAGCAGTACTTC.

J is TRBJ2-7 and V is TRBV9; possible D gene TRBD1, 5 bases. V was clipped by 0 bases and J by 2 bases, with 9 bases between them. CDR1 is SGDLS and CDR2 is YYNGEE in the germline V gene. This CDR3 is 14 amino acids long. The CDR3 protein is CASSVAEGAYEQYF. The CDR3 DNA reads TGTGCCAGCAGCGTAGCTGAAGGGGCCTACGAGCAGTACTTC.